The rows below give T cell receptor beta chains drawn from one sample of a study of blood T cell repertoires in COVID-19. Sequencing used immunoSEQ multiplex PCR; TCRdb keeps in-frame clones, though not all of them. Of fewer than 200,000 clones in the sample, just over 85% are singletons; the top ten hold more than 7.5%. The sample consisted of peripheral blood. These receptors originate from a man between 50 and 59 years old with active or convalescent COVID-19. Both conserved end residues are part of each CDR3. D genes are given only for firm matches. Rows may omit the clone size; those that give it use once, few, many or a size class.

clone_size,d_call,v_call,j_call,cdr3_nt,cdr3_aa
few,TRBD1,TRBV13,TRBJ2-7,TGTGCCAGCAGCTTCATAGGGACAGGGTATGGCGAGCAGTACTTC,CASSFIGTGYGEQYF
.,.,TRBV10-3,TRBJ1-5,TGTGCCATCAGTGAAGATGGGCATCAGCCCCAGCATTTT,CAISEDGHQPQHF
.,TRBD1,TRBV5-6,TRBJ1-5,TGTGCCAGCAGCTTACGACAGGGGGAGCAGCCCCAGCATTTT,CASSLRQGEQPQHF
.,TRBD1,TRBV6-4,TRBJ1-1,TGTGCCAGCAGTGACGGAATGGGACAGGGCTTCGCTTTCTTT,CASSDGMGQGFAFF
few,TRBD1,TRBV27,TRBJ1-1,TGTGCCAGCAGTTTAGTAGACAGGGGGGATTCTTTCTTT,CASSLVDRGDSFF
.,.,TRBV6-7,TRBJ1-5,TGTGCCAGCAGTTACTCGAGTATCGGCAGGGCCGAGGATCAGCCCCAGCATTTT,CASSYSSIGRAEDQPQHF
.,.,TRBV7-2,TRBJ2-4,TGTGCCAGCAGCCGCGAGTTACTAGCCAAAAACATTCAGTACTTC,CASSRELLAKNIQYF
.,.,TRBV2,TRBJ1-2,TGTGCCAGCAGCGACAGGTCTGACTACACCTTC,CASSDRSDYTF
.,.,TRBV7-9,TRBJ1-2,TGTGCCAGCAGTCCGGAGGGGGGGCTAAGCTACACCTTC,CASSPEGGLSYTF
.,.,TRBV18,TRBJ1-1,TGTGCCAGCTCACCAAAGGGGGGGGACACTGAAGCTTTCTTT,CASSPKGGDTEAFF
.,TRBD1,TRBV19,TRBJ1-1,TGTGCCAGTAGTAGTGACAGGGGGTCCATCAACACTGAAGCTTTCTTT,CASSSDRGSINTEAFF
.,.,TRBV11-2,TRBJ2-1,TGTGCCAGCAGCTTAGAACGAGACTACAATGAGCAGTTCTTC,CASSLERDYNEQFF
.,.,TRBV24-1,TRBJ1-4,TGTGCCACCAGTGATCCAGGGGATCGCGAAAAACTGTTTTTT,CATSDPGDREKLFF
.,.,TRBV12-3/TRBV12-4,TRBJ1-5,TGTGCCAGCAGTTTTCGTAGCAATCAGCCCCAGCATTTT,CASSFRSNQPQHF
.,TRBD1,TRBV2,TRBJ1-3,TGTGCCAGCAGGACAGGGGGCTCTGGAAACACCATATATTTT,CASRTGGSGNTIYF
.,.,TRBV29-1,TRBJ2-1,TGCAGCGTTGCAGTTTTCACCGATGAGCAGTTCTTC,CSVAVFTDEQFF
few,.,TRBV4-1,TRBJ2-7,TGCGCCAGCAGCCAAGTATTTCGGGCTTCGGACAGCGACGAGCAGTACTTC,CASSQVFRASDSDEQYF
.,.,TRBV18,TRBJ1-4,TGTGCCAGCTCACCTGCGACAGGAGAGGGTGAAAAACTGTTTTTT,CASSPATGEGEKLFF
.,TRBD1,TRBV7-7,TRBJ1-6,TGTGCCAGCAGCACAACCGGGACAGGGTTCGATTCACCCCTCCACTTT,CASSTTGTGFDSPLHF
.,.,TRBV12-3/TRBV12-4,TRBJ2-3,TGTGCCAGCAGCCCCTACACAGATACGCAGTATTTT,CASSPYTDTQYF
many,.,TRBV3-1/TRBV3-2,TRBJ1-3,TGTGCCAGCAGCCAAGAGGGCGGGGGCTCTGGAAACACCATATATTTT,CASSQEGGGSGNTIYF
.,TRBD1,TRBV29-1,TRBJ2-7,TGCAGCGTTGAAGCCCCAACCAAACAGGACAGGATTTCCTACGAGCAGTACTTC,CSVEAPTKQDRISYEQYF